What follows is one TCR beta chain and its context. The data are from a study of control samples from healthy donors and cancer patients. The protocol was immunoSEQ multiplex PCR, while the TCRdb copy is restricted to in-frame clones and leaves out a portion. This sample yields 85,000 to 110,000 clones, of which roughly 91% are seen a single time; about 18% belongs to the top ten. This sequence was found in a man aged 60 to 75 with lung cancer. Sequenced input: PBMCs.

The chain's CDR3 is CASSPVGGTGGNQPQHF. CDR3 in DNA: TGCGCCAGCAGCCCCGTTGGAGGGACTGGAGGCAATCAGCCCCAGCATTTT. This chain links TRBV4-1 with TRBJ1-5; a possible D gene is TRBD1 (5 bases). Trimming cost V 4 bases and J 2 bases, with 18 bases left between them. This CDR3 is 17 amino acids long. The germline V gene has CDR1 MGHRA and CDR2 YSYEKL.